This T cell receptor beta chain was recorded in a study of T cells after yellow fever vaccination (dated by TCRdb to between 2018 and 2020). Regarding the study in general: The SMART-Seq v4 Ultra Low Input RNA kit was used to prepare libraries from fractions with low cell numbers. To follow T-cell clones before and after primary and booster YFV17D yellow fever vaccination, bulk TCR alpha and beta repertoires were sequenced over time. Two healthy male donors, one aged 18 to 29 and one aged 30 to 40 years, made up the cohort. Blood was collected at multiple timepoints before and after primary and secondary immunization, and bulk PBMC replicates and cell subsets were isolated.

About this clonotype: No antigen is known for it. Per-nucleotide qualities are absent, and no much larger clonotype sits a single base away.

Synthesis of TCR cDNA relied on 5'RACE template switching, a step that introduced a universal primer site along with unique molecular identifiers. Priming for cDNA synthesis came from both the TCR alpha and TCR beta constant segments. Two PCR steps were used to amplify libraries, with sample barcodes and sequencing adapters being added in the second step. Sequencing of the libraries was done on either Illumina HiSeq 2500 (2x100 bp) or NovaSeq (2x150 bp). In the authors' own workflow: MIGEC handled demultiplexing of reads and collapsing into UMI consensus sequences, while MiXCR performed V(D)J alignment. Using edgeR on replicate PBMC samples, clonotypes were called vaccine-responding if FDR was below 0.01 and the log2 fold change was above 5 up to day 15. Each bulk clonotype received a CD4 or CD8 identity based on whether the sequenced CD4 or CD8 repertoire contained that clonotype at higher abundance. TCRdb applied fastp at Q25 and MiXCR to the public reads, then kept only in-frame beta chains. Entries that share a CDR3 protein sequence are merged under the most common genes and DNA. These V and J calls rely on TCRdb rather than the paper's analysis. Here the sample has about 120,000 distinct CDR3 sequences; 7.2% occur a single time. 2.7% of the sample is held by the ten biggest clonotypes.

CDR1 and CDR2, looked up from the germline V gene (reference sequence), are LNHDA and SQIVND. At the junction V is shortened by 4 bases and J by 9 bases, with 16 bases in between. The cysteine opens and the phenylalanine closes a CDR3 of 14 amino acids. The sequence is cut down to CDR3 DNA, 42 bases in frame from base 1. The paper's findings and limits, for the study overall: Because the study included only two donors, the extent to which the findings can be generalized is limited. Compared with the primary T-cell response, the secondary T-cell response was faster but weaker, reaching its peak on day 5 rather than on day 15. A small fraction of clonotypes showed up in both the CD4 and CD8 compartments, probably as a result of convergent recombination. After the booster, most of the clones that had expanded following primary vaccination were detected again (96% of CD4 and around 88% of CD8), which suggests that memory was broadly maintained. Computational filtering was needed because FACS-sorted repertoires could contain abundant contaminating clonotypes from the bulk population.

Interpreted using the paper, the treatment or condition label stands for: live attenuated yellow fever vaccine strain. A standard Ficoll-Paque protocol was used to isolate PBMCs from peripheral blood. Dynabeads CD4 and CD8 positive selection kits were used to isolate the CD4 and CD8 T-cell fractions. RNA was extracted with TriZol from bulk PBMCs, CD4 and CD8 fractions, and dextramer-positive and dextramer-negative fractions. This receptor was identified in a man between 18 and 29 years old who received the YFV17D yellow fever vaccine. The chain couples TRBV19 to TRBJ1-5; there is no confident call for the D gene. Here the sequenced sample was CD4+ T cells sorted from PBMCs, taken approximately 47 days after the first yellow fever vaccination. The DNA sequence follows: TGTGCCAGTAGTAGGCAGGCGTCAATGGGGCCCCAGCATTTT. The translation is CASSRQASMGPQHF.